Listed below are T cell receptor beta chains from one sample, sequenced in a study of beta chain features in type 1 diabetes. The method was immunoSEQ multiplex PCR; TCRdb's version includes in-frame clones alone and lacks a portion of them. The table has roughly 400,000 clones, over 12% seen once. Sequenced sample: naive CD4+ T cells from blood. The receptors come from a young woman in good health. Both conserved end residues are part of each CDR3. A D gene is named only where the DNA matches it firmly. Clone size is stated in some rows and not others, as once, few, many or a class when expanded.

D gene	J gene	clone size	V gene	CDR3 DNA	CDR3 protein
TRBD2	TRBJ2-2	few	TRBV10-3	TGTGCCTTGTCAGCGGGAGAGTACACCGGGGAGCTGTTTTTT	CALSAGEYTGELFF
NA	TRBJ2-7	NA	TRBV7-9	TGTGCCAGCAGCTCCGGACTATACTACGAGCAGTACTTC	CASSSGLYYEQYF
TRBD2	TRBJ2-1	NA	TRBV28	TGTGCCAGCAGTCCACAGACTAGCGGAAAGTGGAATGAGCAGTTCTTC	CASSPQTSGKWNEQFF
TRBD1	TRBJ1-1	few	TRBV29-1	TGCAGTGCAGGGGGCGAAGCTTTCTTT	CSAGGEAFF
NA	TRBJ1-1	few	TRBV9	TGTGCCAGCAGCTCAAGACAGGATACGAACACTGAAGCTTTCTTT	CASSSRQDTNTEAFF
NA	TRBJ2-5	few	TRBV29-1	TGCAGCGTTGACACTAGTCTGGAGACCCAGTACTTC	CSVDTSLETQYF
TRBD1	TRBJ2-7	NA	TRBV5-1	TGCGCCAGCAGCAAAAAACAGGGGGTAGCCTACGAGCAGTACTTC	CASSKKQGVAYEQYF
TRBD2	TRBJ2-3	NA	TRBV6-4	TGTGCCAGCAGCCTTGGGACTAGCTCGGATACGCAGTATTTT	CASSLGTSSDTQYF
TRBD1	TRBJ2-3	NA	TRBV6-5	TGTGCCAGCAGTCTACAGGGGGCTGTAGATACGCAGTATTTT	CASSLQGAVDTQYF
NA	TRBJ2-1	few	TRBV29-1	TGCAGCGTTAGCGCGAGCTCCTACAATGAGCAGTTCTTC	CSVSASSYNEQFF
NA	TRBJ2-1	NA	TRBV5-6	TGTGCCAGCAGCTCCCTGGGACTCGACTTCTTC	CASSSLGLDFF
NA	TRBJ2-1	NA	TRBV30	TGTGCCTGGAGTAGGGACTTCTACAATGAGCAGTTCTTC	CAWSRDFYNEQFF
TRBD1	TRBJ1-5	NA	TRBV28	TGTGCCAGCAGTTTTGGACAGGGGGGACAGCCCCAGCATTTT	CASSFGQGGQPQHF
NA	TRBJ2-2	NA	TRBV7-9	TGTGCCAGCGGCTACAGGGCTACGAACACCGGGGAGCTGTTTTTT	CASGYRATNTGELFF
NA	TRBJ2-3	NA	TRBV6-1	TGTGCCAGCACCAAAGAGGATACGCAGTATTTT	CASTKEDTQYF
TRBD2	TRBJ2-7	few	TRBV5-6	TGTGCCAGCAGCTTGGGGCCAGCGGGAGTTCGTGAGCAGTACTTC	CASSLGPAGVREQYF
NA	TRBJ2-2	few	TRBV18	TGTGCCAGCTCACACCTAGACAGGACAACCGGGGAGCTGTTTTTT	CASSHLDRTTGELFF
TRBD2	TRBJ2-1	NA	TRBV7-8	TGTGCCACCGGGACCGGGACAGCAATACTAGCGGGAGCGTACAATGAGCAGTTCTTC	CATGTGTAILAGAYNEQFF
NA	TRBJ1-1	few	TRBV20-1	TGCAGTGCGATAAGGGGTCTTGAAGCTTTCTTT	CSAIRGLEAFF
NA	TRBJ2-2	NA	TRBV5-1	TGCGCCAGCAAAGGAGGGGTTAACACCGGGGAGCTGTTTTTT	CASKGGVNTGELFF
NA	TRBJ2-3	NA	TRBV4-1	TGCGCCAGCAGCCAAGTTCGGGGGACTCACACAGATACGCAGTATTTT	CASSQVRGTHTDTQYF
NA	TRBJ2-3	few	TRBV9	TGTGCCAGCAGCCCATACAGCACTAGCACAGATACGCAGTATTTT	CASSPYSTSTDTQYF
TRBD1	TRBJ2-7	NA	TRBV6-5	TGTGCCAGCAGTCAATCCGGGACAGGGACTTACGAGCAGTACTTC	CASSQSGTGTYEQYF
NA	TRBJ1-1	few	TRBV30	TGTGCCTTTCAGGGGTCAGGGTGGAACACTGAAGCTTTCTTT	CAFQGSGWNTEAFF
NA	TRBJ2-3	NA	TRBV21-1	TGTGCCAGCAGCAAAGCGGAGTCGGGGGGGTCAGATACGCAGTATTTT	CASSKAESGGSDTQYF
NA	TRBJ2-3	NA	TRBV19	TGTGCCAGTAGTCTCTTCACTAGCACAGATACGCAGTATTTT	CASSLFTSTDTQYF
TRBD1	TRBJ1-2	NA	TRBV5-1	TGCGCCAGCAGCGCGACTTCAGGGGGCTTAGGCTACACCTTC	CASSATSGGLGYTF
TRBD2	TRBJ2-3	NA	TRBV10-3	TGTGCCATCAGTGAAGAGCGGGGTAGCACAGATACGCAGTATTTT	CAISEERGSTDTQYF
NA	TRBJ2-4	few	TRBV6-1	TGTGCCAGCAGTGAACAGGCCAAAAACATTCAGTACTTC	CASSEQAKNIQYF
NA	TRBJ2-7	few	TRBV28	TGTGCCAGCGGCCCCCCGGGGGTACCTTCGGGCTACGAGCAGTACTTC	CASGPPGVPSGYEQYF
TRBD2	TRBJ2-7	NA	TRBV11-3	TGTGCCAGCAGCGCGGGACTAGCGGGAGTCGAGCAGTACTTC	CASSAGLAGVEQYF
NA	TRBJ2-6	few	TRBV7-9	TGTGCCAGCAGCTTATCAACAGGTACCTCTGGGGCCAACGTCCTGACTTTC	CASSLSTGTSGANVLTF
NA	TRBJ1-1	few	TRBV19	TGTGCCAGTAGTATCCCTGCAGGCTTGAACACTGAAGCTTTCTTT	CASSIPAGLNTEAFF